This is a list of T cell receptor beta chains from one sample in a study of shared clonotypes between healthy human individuals. Profiling relied on immunoSEQ multiplex PCR, and the TCRdb table lists in-frame clones only, not all of them. Found here are about 2.4 million clones, over 85% of them singletons; the top ten hold around 0.4%. Specimen: naive CD4+ T cells from PBMCs. The receptors derive from a man aged 18 to 29 in good health. Some clones in this sample may be carry-over from other donors' samples. CDR3s include the opening cysteine and the closing phenylalanine or tryptophan. The D gene is left open where the match is weak. For some rows the clone size is stated as once, few or many, or as a class when expanded; others skip it.

>TRBJ2-1|-|TRBV5-6|-
TGTGCCAGCAGCTCGTTCTTGAGGGGGGCGGTAAATGAGCAGTTCTTC
CASSSFLRGAVNEQFF
>TRBJ1-5|TRBD1|TRBV6-5|-
TGTGCCAGCAGTCCCCGAGGGGGCTATCAGCCCCAGCATTTT
CASSPRGGYQPQHF
>TRBJ2-2|-|TRBV5-1|-
TGCGCCAGCAGCCCCACAGCATGGGGGTTCGGCACCGGGGAGCTGTTTTTT
CASSPTAWGFGTGELFF
>TRBJ2-7|-|TRBV11-2|-
TGTGCCAGCAGCTTCTCAAGCGCTACCTACGAGCAGTACTTC
CASSFSSATYEQYF
>TRBJ1-4|-|TRBV27|-
TGTGCCAGCAGTCGCCTGAGAACTAATGAAAAACTGTTTTTT
CASSRLRTNEKLFF
>TRBJ2-3|TRBD2|TRBV5-4|once
TGTGCCAGCGGGGAGTGGGCTAGCGGGAGTGGAACAGATACGCAGTATTTT
CASGEWASGSGTDTQYF
>TRBJ2-7|TRBD1|TRBV5-6|-
TGTGCCAGCAGCTACCGGGACAGGCTCACCCACGAGCAGTACTTC
CASSYRDRLTHEQYF
>TRBJ2-5|TRBD1|TRBV6-1|-
TGTGCCAGCAGCGAACAGGGGGAGACCCAGTACTTC
CASSEQGETQYF
>TRBJ2-1|TRBD2|TRBV4-1|-
TGCGCCAGCAGCCAAGACCCTAGCGGGACGGTGAATGAGCAGTTCTTC
CASSQDPSGTVNEQFF
>TRBJ2-6|-|TRBV19|-
TGTGCCAGTAACAGACCAGGGGCTGGGGCCAACGTCCTGACTTTC
CASNRPGAGANVLTF
>TRBJ1-6|-|TRBV20-1|-
TGCAGTGCAAAGCTGGTTCGCCACCACTTT
CSAKLVRHHF
>TRBJ1-3|-|TRBV10-3|-
TGTGCCATCAGTGATGGGGAGATCTCTGGAAACACCATATATTTT
CAISDGEISGNTIYF
>TRBJ1-1|-|TRBV6-5|-
TGTGCCAGCAGCCCTCCCAGGGGTAACACTGAAGCTTTCTTT
CASSPPRGNTEAFF
>TRBJ2-7|-|TRBV4-2|-
TGTGCCAGCAGCCAAGATATCACAGACCTATCCTACGAGCAGTACTTC
CASSQDITDLSYEQYF
>TRBJ2-3|TRBD2|TRBV15|-
TGTGCCACCAGCAGAGATCGGAACGGGGGGGTGGATACGCAGTATTTT
CATSRDRNGGVDTQYF
>TRBJ2-3|TRBD2|TRBV7-8|-
TGTGCCAGCAGCTTATTCTGGAGCGGGAGTCCAGATACGCAGTATTTT
CASSLFWSGSPDTQYF
>TRBJ2-6|-|TRBV6-6|-
TGTGCCAGCAGATTAGGCCCCTCTGGGGCCAACGTCCTGACTTTC
CASRLGPSGANVLTF
>TRBJ1-1|-|TRBV25-1|few
TGTGCCAGCAGTGAACAAGGATACACTGAAGCTTTCTTT
CASSEQGYTEAFF